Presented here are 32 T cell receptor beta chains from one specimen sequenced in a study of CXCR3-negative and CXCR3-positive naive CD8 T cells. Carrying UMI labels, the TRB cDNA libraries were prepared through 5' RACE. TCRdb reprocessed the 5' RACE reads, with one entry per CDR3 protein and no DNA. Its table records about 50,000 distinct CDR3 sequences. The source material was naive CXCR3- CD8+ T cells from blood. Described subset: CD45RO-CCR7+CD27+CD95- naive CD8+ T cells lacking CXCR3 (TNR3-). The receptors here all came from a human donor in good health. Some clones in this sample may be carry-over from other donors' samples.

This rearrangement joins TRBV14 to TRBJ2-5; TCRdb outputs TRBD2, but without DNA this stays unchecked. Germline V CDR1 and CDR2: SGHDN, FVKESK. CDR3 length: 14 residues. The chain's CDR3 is CASSPQSGGETQYF.

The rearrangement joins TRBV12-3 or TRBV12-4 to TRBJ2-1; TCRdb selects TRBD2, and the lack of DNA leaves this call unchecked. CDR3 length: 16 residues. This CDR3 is CASSFWAGGPYNEQFF.

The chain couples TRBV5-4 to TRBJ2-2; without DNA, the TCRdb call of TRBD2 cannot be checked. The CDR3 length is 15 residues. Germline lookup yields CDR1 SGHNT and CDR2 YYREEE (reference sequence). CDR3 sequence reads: CASSPLAGVPGELFF.

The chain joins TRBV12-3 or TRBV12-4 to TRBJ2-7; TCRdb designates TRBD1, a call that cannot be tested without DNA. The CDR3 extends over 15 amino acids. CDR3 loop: CASTTSWGGPYEQYF.

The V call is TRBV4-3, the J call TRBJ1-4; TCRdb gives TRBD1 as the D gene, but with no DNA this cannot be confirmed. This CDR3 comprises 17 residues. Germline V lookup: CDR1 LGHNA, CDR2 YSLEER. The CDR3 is CASSQAAGPATNEKLFF.

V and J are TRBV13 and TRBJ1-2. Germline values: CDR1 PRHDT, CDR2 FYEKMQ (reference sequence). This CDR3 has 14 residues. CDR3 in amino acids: CATYSRGTLYGYTF.

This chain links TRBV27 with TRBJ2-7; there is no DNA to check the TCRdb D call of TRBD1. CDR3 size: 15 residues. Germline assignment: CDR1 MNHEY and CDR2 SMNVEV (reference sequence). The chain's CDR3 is CASSLRGRNSYEQYF.

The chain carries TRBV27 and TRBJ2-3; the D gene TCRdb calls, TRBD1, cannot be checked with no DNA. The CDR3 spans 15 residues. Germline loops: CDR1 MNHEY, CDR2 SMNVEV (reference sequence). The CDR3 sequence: CASNEGRRLTDTQYF.

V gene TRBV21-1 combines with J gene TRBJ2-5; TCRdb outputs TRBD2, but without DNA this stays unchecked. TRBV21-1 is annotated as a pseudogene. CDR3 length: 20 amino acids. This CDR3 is CASSKEGRSCTSGAQETQYF.

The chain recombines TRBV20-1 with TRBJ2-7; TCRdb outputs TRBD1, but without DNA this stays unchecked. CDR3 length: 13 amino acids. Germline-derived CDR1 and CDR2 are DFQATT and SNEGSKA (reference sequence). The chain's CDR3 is CSARGNGALEQYF.

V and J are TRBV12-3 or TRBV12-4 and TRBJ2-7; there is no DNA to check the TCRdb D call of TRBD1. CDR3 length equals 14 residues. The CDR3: CASRRQGGPHEQYF.

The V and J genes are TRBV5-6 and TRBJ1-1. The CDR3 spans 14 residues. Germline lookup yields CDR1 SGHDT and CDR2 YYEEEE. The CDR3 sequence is CASSLDRGWAEAFF.

CDR3 sequence: CASNRADRSYNEQFF. The chain joins TRBV7-2 to TRBJ2-1; TCRdb names TRBD1, which stays unverified in the absence of DNA. This CDR3 spans 15 amino acids. Germline values: CDR1 SGHTA, CDR2 FQGNSA.

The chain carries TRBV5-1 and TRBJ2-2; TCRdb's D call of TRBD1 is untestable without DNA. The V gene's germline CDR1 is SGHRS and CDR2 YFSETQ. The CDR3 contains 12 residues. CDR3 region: CASSPPPGELFF.

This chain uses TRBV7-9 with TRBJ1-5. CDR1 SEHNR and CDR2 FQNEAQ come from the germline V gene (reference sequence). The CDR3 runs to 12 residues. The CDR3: CASSADSQPQHF.

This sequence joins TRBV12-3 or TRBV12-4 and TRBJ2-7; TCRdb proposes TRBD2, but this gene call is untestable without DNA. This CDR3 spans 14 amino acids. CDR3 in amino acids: CASSPGTSGYEQYF.

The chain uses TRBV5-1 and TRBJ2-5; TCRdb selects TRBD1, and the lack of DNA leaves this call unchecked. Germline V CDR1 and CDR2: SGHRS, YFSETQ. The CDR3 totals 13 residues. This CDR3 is CASSPPGQETQYF.

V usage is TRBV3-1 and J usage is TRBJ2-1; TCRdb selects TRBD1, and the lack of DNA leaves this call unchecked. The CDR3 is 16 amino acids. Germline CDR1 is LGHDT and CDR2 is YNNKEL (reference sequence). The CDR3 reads CASSQDDGGFYNEQFF.

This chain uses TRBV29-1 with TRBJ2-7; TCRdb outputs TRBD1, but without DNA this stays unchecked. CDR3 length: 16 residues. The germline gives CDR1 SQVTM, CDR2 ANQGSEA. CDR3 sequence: CSVEAPGAGVTYEQYF.

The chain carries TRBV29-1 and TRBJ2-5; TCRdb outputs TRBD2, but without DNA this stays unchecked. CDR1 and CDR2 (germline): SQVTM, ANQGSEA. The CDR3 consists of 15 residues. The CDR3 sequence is CSGHVAGGHQETQYF. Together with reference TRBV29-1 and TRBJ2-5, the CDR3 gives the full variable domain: SAVISQKPSRDICQRGTSLTIQCQVDSQVTMMFWYRQQPGQSLTLIATANQGSEATYESGFVIDKFPISRPNLTFSTLTVSNMSPEDSSIYLCSGHVAGGHQETQYFGPGTRLLVL.

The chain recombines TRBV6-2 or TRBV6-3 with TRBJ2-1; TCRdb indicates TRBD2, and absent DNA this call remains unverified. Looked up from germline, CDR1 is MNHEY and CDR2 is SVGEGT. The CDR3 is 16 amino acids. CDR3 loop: CASSYETSGGHNEQFF.

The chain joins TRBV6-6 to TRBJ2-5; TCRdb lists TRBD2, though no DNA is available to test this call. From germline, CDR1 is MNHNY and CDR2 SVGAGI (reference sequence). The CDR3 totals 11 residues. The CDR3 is CASTNSGDEYF.

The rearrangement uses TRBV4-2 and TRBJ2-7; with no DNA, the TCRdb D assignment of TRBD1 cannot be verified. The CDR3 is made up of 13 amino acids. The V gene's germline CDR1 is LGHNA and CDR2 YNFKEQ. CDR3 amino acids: CASSQNRENEQYF.

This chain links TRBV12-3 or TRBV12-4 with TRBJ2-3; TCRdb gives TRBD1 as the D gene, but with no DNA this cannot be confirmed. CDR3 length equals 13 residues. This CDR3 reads CASMDSDTDTQYF.

The CDR3 sequence: CASSRDRGKGYEQYF. The genes are TRBV5-5 and TRBJ2-7; TCRdb calls TRBD1, which cannot be checked without DNA. In germline, CDR1 is SGHKS, CDR2 YYEKEE (reference sequence). CDR3 length: 15 amino acids.

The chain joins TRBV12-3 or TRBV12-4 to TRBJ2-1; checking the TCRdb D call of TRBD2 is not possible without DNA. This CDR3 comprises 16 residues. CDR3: CASSDIAGSSYNEQFF.

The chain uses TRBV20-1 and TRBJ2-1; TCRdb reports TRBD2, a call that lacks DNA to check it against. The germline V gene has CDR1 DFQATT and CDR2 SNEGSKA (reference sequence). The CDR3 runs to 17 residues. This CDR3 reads CSARDVARGGPHNEQFF.

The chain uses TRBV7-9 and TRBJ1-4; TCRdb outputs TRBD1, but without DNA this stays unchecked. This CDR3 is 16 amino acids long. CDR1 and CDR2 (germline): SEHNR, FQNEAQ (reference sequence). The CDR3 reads CASSLGKAATNEKLFF. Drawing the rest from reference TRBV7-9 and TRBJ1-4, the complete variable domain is DTGVSQNPRHKITKRGQNVTFRCDPISEHNRLYWYRQTLGQGPEFLTYFQNEAQLEKSRLLSDRFSAERPKGSFSTLEIQRTEQGDSAMYLCASSLGKAATNEKLFFGSGTQLSVL.

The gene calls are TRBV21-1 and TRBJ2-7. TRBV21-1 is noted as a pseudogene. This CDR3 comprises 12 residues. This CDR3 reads CASSKQVYEQYF.

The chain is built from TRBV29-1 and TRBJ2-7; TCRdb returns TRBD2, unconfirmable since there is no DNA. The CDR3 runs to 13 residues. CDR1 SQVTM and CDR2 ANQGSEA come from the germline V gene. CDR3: CSVEVAETYEQYF.

CDR3 residues: CASSYNSGIGEKLFF. This chain joins TRBV6-2 or TRBV6-3 and TRBJ1-4. The CDR3 totals 15 residues. Per germline, CDR1 MNHEY and CDR2 SVGEGT.

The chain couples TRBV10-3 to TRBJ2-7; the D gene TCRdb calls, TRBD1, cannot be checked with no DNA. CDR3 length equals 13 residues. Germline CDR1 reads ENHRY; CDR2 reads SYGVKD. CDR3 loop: CAISRDSAYEQYF.